The sample holds a few counts of the clone carrying this TCR beta chain. Its specificity is not known. After removal of 4 bases from V and 5 bases from J, the junction contained 5 bases not matched to a gene. The CDR3 is 15 amino acids. Germline CDR1 reads SGHVS; CDR2 reads FQNEAQ. This record comes from a study of cytomegalovirus exposure and HLA in healthy donors. Study-wide background: The approximately 110 validation repertoires, a later analysis reported, used the same platform as the approximately 730 repertoires from the first cohort.

Generated by immunoSEQ multiplex PCR, the TCRdb table keeps only in-frame clones and is missing some. The data show 150,000 or so clones, with 80% to 85% seen just once and roughly a tenth held by the top ten. Regarding the study as a whole: Both high specificity and high sensitivity reportedly marked the classifier's diagnosis of cytomegalovirus status. The study designated over 150 TCR beta chains cytomegalovirus-associated. The CMV antigen specificity of a few CMV-associated chains was confirmed through in vitro analysis.

The rearrangement links TRBV7-8 to TRBJ2-3; 11 bases match TRBD2. Sequencing was done on a sample of PBMCs. The source of this sequence is a man younger than 40 in good health and CMV-seropositive. The CDR3: CASSYGSGGGDTQYF. The CDR3 nucleotides read TGTGCCAGCAGCTACGGTAGCGGGGGGGGAGATACGCAGTATTTT.